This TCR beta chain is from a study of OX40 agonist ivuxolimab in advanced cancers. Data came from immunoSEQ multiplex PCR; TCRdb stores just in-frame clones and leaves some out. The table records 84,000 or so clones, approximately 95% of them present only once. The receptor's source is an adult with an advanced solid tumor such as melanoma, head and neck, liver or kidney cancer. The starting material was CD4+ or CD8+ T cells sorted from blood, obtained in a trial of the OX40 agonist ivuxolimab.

CDR3 sequence: CAWSASESGEQYF. CDR3 DNA sequence: TGTGCCTGGAGTGCTTCCGAGTCGGGGGAGCAGTACTTC. The genes are TRBV30 and TRBJ2-7; a weak D match, TRBD2 (5 bases). The CDR3 has 13 amino acids. Deletions cut 1 base from V and 7 bases from J, with 14 bases between. Germline CDR1 GTSNPN, CDR2 SVGIG (reference sequence).